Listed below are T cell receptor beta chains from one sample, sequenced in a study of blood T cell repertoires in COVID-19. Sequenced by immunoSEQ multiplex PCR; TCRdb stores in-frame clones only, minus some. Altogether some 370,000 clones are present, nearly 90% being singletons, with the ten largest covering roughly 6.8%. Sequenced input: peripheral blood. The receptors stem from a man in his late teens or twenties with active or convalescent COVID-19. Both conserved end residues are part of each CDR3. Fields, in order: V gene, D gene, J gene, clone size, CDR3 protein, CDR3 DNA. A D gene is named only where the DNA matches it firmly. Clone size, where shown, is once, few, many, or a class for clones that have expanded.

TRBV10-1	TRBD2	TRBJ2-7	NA	CATWTSGSSYEQYF	TGCGCCACCTGGACTAGCGGGAGCTCCTACGAGCAGTACTTC
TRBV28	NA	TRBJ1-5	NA	CASSLISGGTNQPQHF	TGTGCCAGCAGCCTTATTTCCGGGGGGACCAATCAGCCCCAGCATTTT
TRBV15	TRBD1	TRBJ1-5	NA	CATSRDRSGDRGNQPQHF	TGTGCCACCAGCAGAGATAGATCGGGAGACAGGGGCAATCAGCCCCAGCATTTT
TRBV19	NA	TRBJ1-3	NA	CASGWTDEISGNTIYF	TGTGCCAGTGGGTGGACAGATGAAATCTCTGGAAACACCATATATTTT
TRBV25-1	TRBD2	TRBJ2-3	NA	CASSEYGRDTDTQYF	TGTGCCAGCAGTGAATACGGGAGGGACACAGATACGCAGTATTTT
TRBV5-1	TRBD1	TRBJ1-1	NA	CASSLDRGRNTEAFF	TGCGCCAGCAGCCTGGACAGGGGCCGGAACACTGAAGCTTTCTTT
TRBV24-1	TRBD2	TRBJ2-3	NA	CATSDSETAGGGTQYF	TGTGCCACCAGTGATTCCGAGACTGCGGGAGGGGGTACGCAGTATTTT
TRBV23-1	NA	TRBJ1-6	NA	CASSQILTLHF	TGCGCCAGCAGTCAAATATTAACCCTCCACTTT
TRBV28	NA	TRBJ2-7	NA	CASSFRGANEQYF	TGTGCCAGCAGTTTTCGGGGGGCCAACGAGCAGTACTTC
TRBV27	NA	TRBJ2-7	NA	CASSSGTKKPYEQYF	TGTGCCAGCAGCTCCGGGACAAAAAAACCCTACGAGCAGTACTTC
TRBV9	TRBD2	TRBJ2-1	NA	CASSVVGAGGPNEQFF	TGTGCCAGCAGCGTAGTTGGCGCGGGAGGGCCTAATGAGCAGTTCTTC
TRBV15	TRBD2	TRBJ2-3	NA	CATSRDRGGTDTQYF	TGTGCCACCAGCAGAGATCGGGGGGGCACAGATACGCAGTATTTT
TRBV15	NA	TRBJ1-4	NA	CATSRDGLINEKLFF	TGTGCCACCAGCAGAGATGGACTGATTAATGAAAAACTGTTTTTT
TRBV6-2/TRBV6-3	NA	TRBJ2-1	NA	CASSLDYTSNEQFF	TGTGCCAGCAGTCTCGACTATACCTCCAATGAGCAGTTCTTC
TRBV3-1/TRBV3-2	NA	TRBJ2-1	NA	CASSHGRGNEQFF	TGTGCCAGCAGTCACGGCAGAGGCAATGAGCAGTTCTTC
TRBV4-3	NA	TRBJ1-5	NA	CASSQEWQGGQPQHF	TGCGCCAGCAGCCAAGAATGGCAGGGAGGTCAGCCCCAGCATTTT
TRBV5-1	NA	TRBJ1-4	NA	CASSLTGSPATNEKLFF	TGCGCCAGCAGCCTAACAGGGTCCCCTGCAACTAATGAAAAACTGTTTTTT
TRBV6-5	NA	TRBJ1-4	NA	CASWGRQGQEKLFF	TGTGCCAGCTGGGGGCGGCAGGGGCAAGAAAAACTGTTTTTT
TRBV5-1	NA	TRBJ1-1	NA	CASSLAGSVNTEAFF	TGCGCCAGCAGCTTGGCCGGTTCGGTGAACACTGAAGCTTTCTTT
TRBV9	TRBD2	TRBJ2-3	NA	CASSELAQSTDTQYF	TGTGCCAGCAGCGAACTAGCGCAAAGCACAGATACGCAGTATTTT
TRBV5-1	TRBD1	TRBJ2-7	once	CASSPRKDSGTGGVEQYF	TGCGCCAGCAGCCCCAGAAAAGATTCCGGGACAGGGGGGGTTGAGCAGTACTTC
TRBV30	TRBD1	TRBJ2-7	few	CAWSVARTGEQYF	TGTGCCTGGAGTGTAGCCAGGACAGGGGAGCAGTACTTC
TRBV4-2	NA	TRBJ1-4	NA	CASSPAGVTNEKLFF	TGTGCCAGCAGTCCTGCAGGGGTCACTAATGAAAAACTGTTTTTT
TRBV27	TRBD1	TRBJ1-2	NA	CASSGDRAYNYGYTF	TGTGCCAGCAGTGGAGACAGGGCATACAACTATGGCTACACCTTC
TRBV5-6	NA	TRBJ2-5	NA	CASSLPLGRDRQETQYF	TGTGCCAGCAGCCTCCCCCTCGGGCGGGACAGACAAGAGACCCAGTACTTC
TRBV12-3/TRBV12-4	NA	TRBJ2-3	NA	CASSFFRSDTQYF	TGTGCCAGCAGTTTCTTCCGGTCAGATACGCAGTATTTT
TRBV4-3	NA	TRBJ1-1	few	CASSQGQNTEAFF	TGCGCCAGCAGCCAAGGACAGAACACTGAAGCTTTCTTT
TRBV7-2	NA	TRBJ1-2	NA	CASSSDSADYGYTF	TGTGCCAGCAGCTCAGACAGTGCGGACTATGGCTACACCTTC
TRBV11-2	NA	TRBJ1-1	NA	CASSLVYVMNTEAFF	TGTGCCAGCAGCTTAGTCTATGTCATGAACACTGAAGCTTTCTTT
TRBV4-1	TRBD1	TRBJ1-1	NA	CASSPRPQGALNTEAFF	TGCGCCAGCAGCCCTCGCCCACAGGGGGCCCTCAACACTGAAGCTTTCTTT
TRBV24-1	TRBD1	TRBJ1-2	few	CATSDDTGGANYGYTF	TGTGCCACCAGTGATGATACAGGGGGAGCTAACTATGGCTACACCTTC
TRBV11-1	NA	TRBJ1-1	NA	CASSAKWEEAFF	TGTGCCAGCAGCGCGAAGTGGGAGGAAGCTTTCTTT
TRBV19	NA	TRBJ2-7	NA	CASSRGGGYEQYF	TGTGCCAGTAGTCGGGGTGGAGGGTACGAGCAGTACTTC
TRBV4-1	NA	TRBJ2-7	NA	CASSQEGAGVVSYEQYF	TGCGCCAGCAGCCAAGAGGGGGCAGGGGTTGTTTCTTACGAGCAGTACTTC
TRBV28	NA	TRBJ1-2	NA	CASSLTQLPLYGYTF	TGTGCCAGCAGTTTAACACAGCTGCCCCTCTATGGCTACACCTTC
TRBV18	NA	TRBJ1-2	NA	CASSPRQGPPLDGYTF	TGTGCCAGCTCACCAAGGCAGGGCCCGCCCCTAGATGGCTACACCTTC
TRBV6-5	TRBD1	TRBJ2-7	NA	CASSSDRGHYEQYF	TGTGCCAGCAGTTCGGACAGGGGGCACTACGAGCAGTACTTC
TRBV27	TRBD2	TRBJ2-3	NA	CASSLGGLAGLDTQYF	TGTGCCAGCAGTTTGGGGGGACTAGCGGGATTGGATACGCAGTATTTT